This T cell receptor (beta chain) was found in a study of T cell responses to AZD1222 COVID-19 vaccine. Notes on the study in general: Spike was spanned by vaccine-associated CD4 TCRs, which were dominant at 160-218 and 743-854.

Measured with immunoSEQ multiplex PCR; TCRdb has only the in-frame clones, and not every one. The table has 90,000 to 120,000 clones, approximately 89% seen once; the top ten hold 3.1%. This CDR3 has 17 amino acids. Germline CDR1 reads SGHTS; CDR2 reads YDEGEE. Trimming took 6 bases from V and 4 from J; bases not matched to a gene: 11. On this clone: The antigen remains undetermined.

The chain has TRBV5-8 and TRBJ2-1; TRBD2 agrees at 12 bases. The clonotype originates from an adult in good health. Here the sequenced sample was peripheral blood, taken on day 0 of MenACWY control vaccination. The CDR3, as DNA: TGTGCCAGCACCGGGTTTGGACTAGCGGGGAGATACAATGAGCAGTTCTTC. Residues: CASTGFGLAGRYNEQFF.